The rows below give T cell receptor beta chains drawn from one sample of a study of blood T cell repertoires in COVID-19. The method was immunoSEQ multiplex PCR; TCRdb's version includes in-frame clones alone and lacks a portion of them. Here the sample spans a few hundred thousand clones, 60% to 85% being singletons. Sequenced: peripheral blood. The receptors come from an older woman with acute or convalescent COVID-19. Both conserved end residues are part of each CDR3. Fields, in order: clone size, V gene, D gene, J gene, CDR3 DNA, CDR3 protein. D genes are given only for firm matches. Expanded clones get a size class; other rows say once, few or many, or leave the size out.

NA	TRBV6-5	NA	TRBJ2-1	TGTGCCAGCAGTTACGGACTAATCTACAATGAGCAGTTCTTC	CASSYGLIYNEQFF
NA	TRBV6-5	NA	TRBJ2-7	TGTGCCAGCAGTTACTCGCCAGTGGGGGGTTACGAGCAGTACTTC	CASSYSPVGGYEQYF
NA	TRBV7-2	TRBD2	TRBJ2-5	TGTGCCAGCAGCTTAGGGTGGCGGGGGCAAGAGACCCAGTACTTC	CASSLGWRGQETQYF
NA	TRBV7-2	NA	TRBJ2-1	TGTGCCAGCAGGCCGACGGGATTAACCTACAATGAGCAGTTCTTC	CASRPTGLTYNEQFF
NA	TRBV19	NA	TRBJ2-7	TGTGCCAGTAGTTTTGGAACGACAGGTCTTGACGAGCAGTACTTC	CASSFGTTGLDEQYF
NA	TRBV10-2	TRBD1	TRBJ1-1	TGCGCCAGCAGTACAAGGACAGGCCCGAACACTGAAGCTTTCTTT	CASSTRTGPNTEAFF
NA	TRBV7-2	TRBD1	TRBJ2-3	TGTGCCAGCAGCTTCACAACAGGGGGCCTTAGGGATACGCAGTATTTT	CASSFTTGGLRDTQYF
NA	TRBV5-6	TRBD2	TRBJ2-7	TGTGCCAGCAGACCTAGGACTAGCGGGGGGTACGAGCAGTACTTC	CASRPRTSGGYEQYF
NA	TRBV6-6	TRBD1	TRBJ1-2	TGTGCCAGCAGGGAGTCGGGACAGGGAAACTATGGCTACACCTTC	CASRESGQGNYGYTF
few	TRBV11-2	NA	TRBJ2-5	TGTGCCAGCAGCTTATTTCTAACCCAAGAGACCCAGTACTTC	CASSLFLTQETQYF
NA	TRBV4-3	TRBD1	TRBJ2-7	TGCGCCAGCAGCCCAACAGGGGACAGGGTCTACGAGCAGTACTTC	CASSPTGDRVYEQYF
NA	TRBV9	TRBD1	TRBJ1-2	TGTGCCAGCAGCGTGACCGGACAGGCGGGCTACACCTTC	CASSVTGQAGYTF
few	TRBV24-1	TRBD2	TRBJ2-3	TGTGCCACCAGTGATAAGGGACTAGCGGGGGTCAAGACGCAGTATTTT	CATSDKGLAGVKTQYF
NA	TRBV5-6	NA	TRBJ2-1	TGTGCCAGCAGCTTGTCTGGTAGTGGCTACAATGAGCAGTTCTTC	CASSLSGSGYNEQFF
NA	TRBV21-1	NA	TRBJ2-7	TGTGCCAGCAGCAAAGGGGGCGGGGGCCGCTCCTACGAGCAGTACTTC	CASSKGGGGRSYEQYF
NA	TRBV10-3	NA	TRBJ2-5	TGTGCCATCAGATCGGAGAAAGAGACCCAGTACTTC	CAIRSEKETQYF
NA	TRBV30	NA	TRBJ1-6	TGTGCCTGGAGTGTTCATCGGACTACTTCCCGCCTCTATAATTCACCCCTCCACTTT	CAWSVHRTTSRLYNSPLHF
NA	TRBV7-2	TRBD2	TRBJ2-1	TGTGCCAGCAGCTTAGCGCGGGAGGCCGATGATTACGACCAGTTCTTC	CASSLAREADDYDQFF
NA	TRBV5-1	TRBD2	TRBJ2-1	TGCGCCAGCAGCCGCACTAGCGGGGACCCATACAATGAGCAGTTCTTC	CASSRTSGDPYNEQFF
once	TRBV12-3/TRBV12-4	NA	TRBJ1-6	TGTGCCAGCAGTTCGCGGATCAATTCACCCCTCCACTTT	CASSSRINSPLHF
once	TRBV4-3	NA	TRBJ1-6	TGCGCCAGCAGCCAAGATGTGGGAGGATCACCCCTCCACTTT	CASSQDVGGSPLHF
NA	TRBV6-4	TRBD1	TRBJ2-4	TGTGCCAGCAGTGACTCGACAGGGCGTACGTTC	CASSDSTGRTF
NA	TRBV3-1/TRBV3-2	NA	TRBJ2-5	TGTGCCAGTAGGCAGGAGGGGGCCCAAGAGACCCAGTACTTC	CASRQEGAQETQYF
NA	TRBV7-8	NA	TRBJ1-1	TGTGCCAGCAGCCGACAGGTAATGAACACTGAAGCTTTCTTT	CASSRQVMNTEAFF
once	TRBV5-4	TRBD2	TRBJ2-3	TGTGCCAGCAGCTCAACGGGGGGACGAGATACGCAGTATTTT	CASSSTGGRDTQYF
NA	TRBV5-5	TRBD1	TRBJ1-6	TGTGCCAGCAGCTGGTGGACAGGTCAAAATTCACCCCTCCACTTT	CASSWWTGQNSPLHF
once	TRBV4-1	NA	TRBJ2-2	TGCGCCAGCAGTCAAACGATCGGTCCCGGGGAGCTGTTTTTT	CASSQTIGPGELFF
few	TRBV2	TRBD1	TRBJ2-1	TGTGCCAGCGACCGGACAGGGGGGTACAATGAGCAGTTCTTC	CASDRTGGYNEQFF
few	TRBV5-5	NA	TRBJ1-6	TGTGCCAGCAGCTTGGGACAGTCCCTCTATAATTCACCCCTCCACTTT	CASSLGQSLYNSPLHF
NA	TRBV5-1	NA	TRBJ2-3	TGCGCCAGCAGCTTGCCGCTCGACAGGCTTAGCACAGATACGCAGTATTTT	CASSLPLDRLSTDTQYF
once	TRBV6-5	TRBD1	TRBJ1-6	TGTGCCAGCAGGGACAGGGGCAGCTATAATTCACCCCTCCACTTT	CASRDRGSYNSPLHF
NA	TRBV5-5	NA	TRBJ1-1	TGTGCCAGCAGCTTGGAGGGGGATTACACTGAAGCTTTCTTT	CASSLEGDYTEAFF
NA	TRBV19	NA	TRBJ1-5	TGTGCCACCCAGCCGGGGTGGGATCGCAATCAGCCCCAGCATTTT	CATQPGWDRNQPQHF
NA	TRBV5-8	NA	TRBJ2-4	TGTGCCAGCAGCTTGGCACCCCCGGGTCGTCCTCAGTACTTC	CASSLAPPGRPQYF
few	TRBV6-5	TRBD1	TRBJ1-2	TGTGCCAGCACGCGGACAGGGGGTGGCTACACCTTC	CASTRTGGGYTF
NA	TRBV6-5	TRBD2	TRBJ2-3	TGTGCCAGCACCCCCCTTAGCGGGGGGACAGATACGCAGTATTTT	CASTPLSGGTDTQYF
NA	TRBV5-1	TRBD1	TRBJ1-3	TGCGCCAGCAGCTCGGGGACAGCTGGAAACACCATATATTTT	CASSSGTAGNTIYF
NA	TRBV3-1/TRBV3-2	NA	TRBJ1-4	TGTGCCAGCAGCCCAACTACCCGGGGAGCAGAAAAACTGTTTTTT	CASSPTTRGAEKLFF
NA	TRBV7-9	TRBD1	TRBJ2-6	TGTGCCAGCAGCGATGGGACAGGGGTTATCTCTGGGGCCAACGTCCTGACTTTC	CASSDGTGVISGANVLTF
NA	TRBV2	TRBD1	TRBJ2-3	TGTGCCAGCAGTACAGGGGCCACTAGCACAGATACGCAGTATTTT	CASSTGATSTDTQYF
once	TRBV5-5	TRBD1	TRBJ2-1	TGTGCCAGCAGCACTGGGACAGGGGGCTACAATGAGCAGTTCTTC	CASSTGTGGYNEQFF
NA	TRBV2	NA	TRBJ2-2	TGTGCCAGCAGGGTAACTGGTACCGGGGAGCTGTTTTTT	CASRVTGTGELFF